Reported below is one T cell receptor (beta chain). Its antigen is as yet unknown. The authors made TCR cDNA by 5'RACE template switching, adding a universal primer site and UMIs. TCRdb independently ran MiXCR on the 5' RACE reads; one entry per CDR3 protein. The data hold 250,000 to 400,000 distinct CDR3 sequences, with 3.5% to 4.5% observed a single time. The V end was cut by 3 bases, the J end by 2 bases, with 14 bases between. The CDR3 is made up of 16 amino acids. Germline V gives CDR1 SGHAT, CDR2 FQDESV (reference sequence). This sample was included in a study of T cells after yellow fever vaccination. The overall study: Those fractions that held only low numbers of cells were prepared using the SMART-Seq v4 Ultra Low Input RNA kit. Study observations and caveats: CD4 and CD8 compartments shared a small share of clonotypes. Among primary-vaccination clones, most reappeared after the booster, at 96% for CD4 and 85% to 90% for CD8.

This clonotype was obtained from a man aged 18 to 30 who received the YFV17D yellow fever vaccine. The sequenced sample was PBMCs, obtained 15 days after the yellow fever booster vaccination. The chain links TRBV11-1 to TRBJ2-4, with D hard to call. CDR3 DNA sequence: TGTGCCAGCAGCTTCGAGACGGACCTCCCCAAAAACATTCAGTACTTC. Translating gives CASSFETDLPKNIQYF.